This section outlines one T cell receptor beta chain sequence together with its context. V shed 8 bases and J 1 base; nucleotides not matched to a gene: 1. CDR1 and CDR2 from the germline V gene are SNHLY and FYNNEI. This CDR3 has 12 residues. This sample is drawn from a study of cytomegalovirus exposure and HLA in healthy donors. 60 Vbeta and 13 Jbeta primers were used in PCR. The repertoire was sequenced with immunoSEQ multiplex PCR; TCRdb's copy has only in-frame clones and lacks some. The table shows 150,000 to 200,000 clones, with approximately 71% occurring only once. This rearrangement joins TRBV2 to TRBJ2-7; 8 nucleotides line up with TRBD1. This sequence was found in a middle-aged woman in good health and CMV-seropositive. Sequencing input: PBMCs. The CDR3 region is CASRDRSYEQYF. The CDR3 nucleotides read TGTGCCAGCCGGGACAGGTCCTACGAGCAGTACTTC.